Described below is a single TCR beta chain sequence and its context. Its target is unknown. TCRdb re-called the 5' RACE reads with MiXCR, one entry per CDR3 protein. The sample lists under 450,000 distinct CDR3 sequences, roughly a sixth seen once, with 1% in the top ten. The data derive from a study of CD8 T cells in ankylosing spondylitis. Study-level points and caveats: A motif in TCR beta, a set of 8 or 9 highly homologous variants, appeared characteristic of ankylosing spondylitis blood. The authors reported significant enrichment of disease-linked clones in matched ankylosing spondylitis synovial fluid. Peripheral blood held disease-linked clones only at relatively low frequency, and these were CD8+.

The CDR3 has 15 residues. CDR1 and CDR2 from the germline V gene are MDHEN and SYDVKM. V trimming: 4 bases; J trimming: 12 bases; junction bases outside the gene matches: 13. The clonotype comes from a male donor with ankylosing spondylitis. The chain recombines TRBV28 with TRBJ2-1; 9 bases fit TRBD2. Sequenced: blood, either unsorted or a sorted T cell fraction (not recorded which). CDR3 region: CASSSPRGRGTGQFF. CDR3 sequence (DNA): TGTGCCAGCAGTTCCCCCCGCGGGAGGGGGACGGGGCAGTTCTTC.